This T cell receptor (beta chain) was recovered during a study of technical replicates of blood from a few donors. Assay: immunoSEQ multiplex PCR; the TCRdb copy retains only in-frame clones and omits some. This table holds some 70,000 clones, 90% to 95% found once. Germline-derived CDR1 and CDR2 are SQVTM and ANQGSEA. The CDR3 has 13 amino acids. V was clipped by 6 bases and J by 2 bases; unmatched bases: 6. The material sequenced was PBMCs. This rearrangement joins TRBV29-1 to TRBJ1-2; TRBD1 matches at 7 bases. The clonotype was recovered from a human donor in good health. Some clones in this sample may be carry-over from other donors' samples. CDR3 in amino acids: CSVTGERNYGYTF. The DNA of the CDR3 is TGCAGCGTCACAGGGGAGCGGAACTATGGCTACACCTTC.